The present TCR beta chain was sequenced within a study of shared clonotypes between healthy human individuals. Study-level results: Naive subsets generally exceeded memory subsets in estimated richness.

Notes on this clone: Its antigen is undetermined.

In germline, CDR1 is SGHRS, CDR2 YFSETQ. The CDR3 loop spans 14 amino acids. Trimming stripped 3 bases from V and 7 bases from J, with 14 bases between. The authors ran the assay at deep level. It was across several immunoSEQ plates that each subset's genomic DNA was evenly split. The DNA input per sorted-subset replicate PCR was roughly 0.2 ug, corresponding to 32,000 or so T cell genomes. Sequencing used immunoSEQ multiplex PCR; TCRdb keeps in-frame clones, though not all of them. The data contain around 1.5 million clones, roughly 98% of them singletons. The V call is TRBV5-1, the J call TRBJ2-1; D remains ambiguous. This clonotype originated in a man aged 30-40 years in good health. Material for sequencing was naive CD4+ T cells sorted from blood. Subset specified: CD45RA+ positively selected. CDR3: CASSSLGVGNEQFF. The CDR3 DNA sequence: TGCGCCAGCAGCTCCTTAGGTGTAGGAAATGAGCAGTTCTTC.